Below, 5 T cell receptor beta chains from the same sample are listed, as sequenced in a study of regulatory T cells in long-lasting Graves disease. Both iRepertoire HTBI primers and Arm-PCR of CDR3 regions were used to build the TCR beta libraries. TCRdb independently ran MiXCR on the multiplex PCR reads; one entry per CDR3 protein. Among 450,000 to 600,000 distinct CDR3 sequences listed, roughly 13% were seen once. Time point indicated: newly diagnosed GD, antithyroid drugs for less than 3 months. Isolated PBMC RNA provided the starting material for the TCR library. This sample also appeared in a second study, on T cells in Graves' hyperthyroidism and ophthalmopathy.

Material: peripheral blood mononuclear cells (PBMCs), obtained at new diagnosis, from a patient treated with antithyroid drugs. These TCRs come from a man aged 30 to 39 with Graves disease.

The chain carries TRBV10-3 and TRBJ1-2; D is possibly TRBD1 (5 bases). Germline-derived CDR1 and CDR2 are ENHRY and SYGVKD. Trimming pared 0 bases from V and 2 bases from J, leaving 7 bases between. The CDR3 runs 14 residues. The CDR3 region is CAISESPGNYGYTF. The CDR3 DNA follows: TGTGCCATCAGTGAGTCGCCAGGGAACTATGGCTACACCTTC.

This clonotype appeared many times. The rearrangement uses TRBV9 and TRBJ2-7, with 7 bases matching TRBD1. The CDR3 consists of 16 residues. V shed 0 bases and J 1 base; nucleotides not matched to a gene: 7. CDR1 is SGDLS, CDR2 YYNGEE, per germline. The CDR3 is CASSVEGTALSYEQYF. The CDR3 region has the DNA TGTGCCAGCAGCGTAGAGGGGACAGCTTTGTCCTACGAGCAGTACTTC.

This clonotype was found many times. The V call is TRBV28, the J call TRBJ1-4, with D perhaps matching TRBD1 (5 bases). The CDR3 loop spans 13 amino acids. In germline, CDR1 is MDHEN, CDR2 SYDVKM. Trimming removed 2 bases from V and 8 bases from J, with 9 bases in between. The CDR3 DNA follows: TGTGCCAGCAGTTTAGACAGTTACGAAAAACTGTTTTTT. Protein: CASSLDSYEKLFF.

This clonotype occurred many times. The chain links TRBV2 to TRBJ2-1, with a possible D match to TRBD2 (6 bases). Trimming removed 4 bases from V and 8 bases from J, with 18 bases in between. Germline CDR1 is SNHLY and CDR2 is FYNNEI. CDR3 length equals 15 residues. CDR3 nucleotide sequence: TGTGCCAGCAGTGGTGTTCGGCGGGACGGCGATGAGCAGTTCTTC. Translating it yields CASSGVRRDGDEQFF.

This chain links TRBV6-1 with TRBJ1-5, with D unclear. V was clipped by 8 bases and J by 6 bases, with 5 bases between them. The CDR3 consists of 10 residues. CDR1 and CDR2 from the germline V gene are MNHNS and SASEGT. In DNA, the CDR3 is TGTGCCAGCGGGCCTCAGCCCCAGCATTTT. It yields the protein CASGPQPQHF.